This TCR beta chain derives from a study of blood T cell repertoires in COVID-19. About the study: COVID-19 samples from acute and convalescent phases originated in the United States, Italy and Spain.

The data were produced by immunoSEQ multiplex PCR, yet TCRdb's version contains in-frame clones alone and is incomplete. The top ten hold approximately 4.1% of the sample, which has more than 30,000 clones, 85% to 95% seen once. The J segment lost 5 bases and the V segment lost 3 bases, leaving 7 bases of the junction unmatched. This CDR3 region has 18 residues. Germline V gene lookup returns CDR1 KGHSH and CDR2 LQKENI. Sequenced sample: peripheral blood. The clonotype was recovered from a human donor with active COVID-19. The donor label of this sample is uncertain. The chain is built from TRBV18 and TRBJ2-1, with 16 bases aligning to TRBD2. CDR3 coding DNA: TGTGCCAGCTCACCCCCGGGACTAGCGGGAGGGAAGGACAATGAGCAGTTCTTC. This encodes CASSPPGLAGGKDNEQFF. The full variable domain, completed using reference TRBV18 and TRBJ2-1, is NAGVMQNPRHLVRRRGQEARLRCSPMKGHSHVYWYRQLPEEGLKFMVYLQKENIIDESGMPKERFSAEFPKEGPSILRIQQVVRGDSAAYFCASSPPGLAGGKDNEQFFGPGTRLTVL.